This T cell receptor beta chain stems from a study of patients and donors after allogeneic stem cell transplantation (dated by TCRdb to the early 2020s). This clonotype was seen a few times. There is no known antigen for this receptor. Base quality data are lacking; no much larger clone is found one base away. The CDR3 runs 13 residues from the cysteine to the phenylalanine. The CDR3 DNA has 39 bases and is translated from base 1. V lost 3 bases and J lost 6 bases; the stretch between them is 11 bases long. From the germline V gene, CDR1 is KGHDR and CDR2 is SFDVKD. Library construction relied on RT-PCR. Sequencing took place on a NextSeq 550. The public reads were quality trimmed at Q25 with fastp and then assembled into clones with MiXCR by TCRdb, keeping productive beta chains. Under each unique CDR3 protein, matching rows form one entry showing the most common genes and DNA. This sample holds about 960,000 distinct CDR3 sequences; roughly 18% were observed only once. In total, the top ten clones hold approximately 5.9% of the sample.

The V gene is TRBV24-1 and the J gene is TRBJ2-7, with an unclear D gene assignment. The sequencing sample was made of blood, either unsorted or a sorted T cell fraction (not recorded which). The sequence was obtained from a human donor who was either an allogeneic HSCT recipient or a stem cell or donor lymphocyte infusion donor (not recorded which). It is not recorded whose cells these are; they may come from a transplant donor. The DNA sequence is given as TGTGCCACCAGTGATCGGTGGGATCTCGAGCAGTACTTC. It is translated as CATSDRWDLEQYF.